This T cell receptor beta chain was documented in a study of T cells after yellow fever vaccination. The overall study: Researchers used SMART-Seq v4 Ultra Low Input to prepare fractions that had low cell numbers.

Each CDR3 protein is one row after TCRdb ran MiXCR on the 5' RACE reads. Among some 260,000 distinct CDR3 sequences listed, over 4.5% were seen once. Germline lookup yields CDR1 MNHEY and CDR2 SVGEGT. The ends were cut back, 8 bases at V and 8 bases at J, with 8 bases in the middle. CDR3 length: 10 residues. Regarding the study as a whole: Only a minor proportion of clonotypes was detected across both CD4 and CD8 compartments. The booster response re-showed most primary clones: around 96% CD4, approximately 86% CD8.

This clonotype occurred a few times. Antigen: not known. This rearrangement joins TRBV6-2 or TRBV6-3 to TRBJ2-3; D is undetermined. This material consisted of CD4+ T cells sorted from PBMCs, taken on the day of the yellow fever booster vaccination. The sequence was collected from a man between 18 and 29 years old who received the YFV17D yellow fever vaccine. The CDR3 reads CASSERTQYF. Here the CDR3 DNA reads TGTGCCAGCTCGGAGCGTACGCAGTATTTT.